This TCR beta chain was retrieved from a study of CD8+CD57+ T cells in acquired aplastic anemia. Study background: Sorted CD4+ and CD8+ cells gave a mean 3.2 ug DNA, range about 0.19 to 27.4 ug. Study results and limitations: About 30 CD8+ CDR3 sequences occurred in both the patients and the controls.

This clonotype has a count of ten or more. What it binds is not known. Patients sequenced had flow cytometry evidence of CD8+CD57+ cell expansion. The CDR3 extends over 14 amino acids. V was cut by 6 bases and J by 2 bases, with 13 bases left in between. Germline-derived CDR1 and CDR2 are MGHRA and YSYEKL. Researchers used genomic DNA as the template to profile TCR beta VDJ and CDR3. One entry per CDR3 protein, called by TCRdb with MiXCR from the reads. The sample records around 220,000 distinct CDR3 sequences, approximately 51% being singletons. The sample consisted of sorted CD4+, CD8+, or CD8+CD57+ T cells (not recorded which) from PBMCs. The chain has TRBV4-1 and TRBJ2-5; tentative D call: TRBD2 (6 bases). This TCR was sampled from a human donor with aplastic anemia. CDR3 sequence (DNA): TGCGCCAGCAGTTTTTCCGGGACTCAAGAGACCCAGTACTTC. Residues: CASSFSGTQETQYF.